These 10 T cell receptor beta chains were sequenced from one sample in a study of cytomegalovirus exposure and HLA in healthy donors. Primers: 60 Vbeta forward and 13 Jbeta reverse. Using immunoSEQ multiplex PCR, the repertoire was profiled, and TCRdb retains in-frame clones only, with some absent. Counted here are tens of thousands of clones, roughly 70% occurring once; the ten biggest clones make up roughly 9.8%. Sequencing used PBMCs. The source is a woman between 50 and 59 years old in good health and CMV-seropositive.

The chain carries TRBV11-2 and TRBJ2-4; possibly TRBD2 for D (5 bases). Trimming pared 0 bases from V and 6 bases from J, leaving 9 bases between. The length of the CDR3 is 14 residues. Per germline, CDR1 SGHAT and CDR2 FQNNGV. The CDR3 region is CASSLERAGNIQYF. In DNA form, the CDR3 reads TGTGCCAGCAGCTTAGAGAGGGCCGGAAACATTCAGTACTTC.

This chain uses TRBV7-8 with TRBJ2-1, with TRBD2 as a possible D gene (6 bases). The CDR3 spans 13 residues. V lost 2 bases and J lost 7, with 9 bases in between. Per the germline V gene, CDR1 is SGHVS and CDR2 is FQNEAQ. Here the CDR3 DNA reads TGTGCCAGCAGCTTATGGGGGGAGAATGAGCAGTTCTTC. It translates to CASSLWGENEQFF. The variable domain in full, with the rest retrieved from reference TRBV7-8 and TRBJ2-1, is GAGVSQSPRYKVAKRGQDVALRCDPISGHVSLFWYQQALGQGPEFLTYFQNEAQLDKSGLPSDRFFAERPEGSVSTLKIQRTQQEDSAVYLCASSLWGENEQFFGPGTRLTVL.

The chain joins TRBV10-3 to TRBJ2-2; 7 nucleotides agree with TRBD2. CDR1 and CDR2 (germline): ENHRY, SYGVKD. V lost 8 bases to trimming and J lost 3 bases; unmatched junction nucleotides: 12. There are 16 residues in the CDR3. Here the CDR3 reads CAIGWNLAVHTGELFF. The CDR3 DNA sequence: TGTGCCATCGGTTGGAACCTAGCGGTGCACACCGGGGAGCTGTTTTTT.

This clone was observed a few times. The chain has TRBV6-5 and TRBJ1-2; D is ambiguous. This CDR3 is built from 11 residues. Trimming cost V 4 bases and J 3 bases, with 3 bases left between them. Germline V gives CDR1 MNHEY, CDR2 SVGAGI. CDR3 protein: CASSSDYGYTF. CDR3 coding DNA: TGTGCCAGCAGTTCGGACTATGGCTACACCTTC.

This clone appeared a single time. The rearrangement uses TRBV4-1 and TRBJ2-3; D call uncertain. V dropped 0 bases and J dropped 6 bases, with 13 bases sitting between them. The germline V gene encodes CDR1 MGHRA and CDR2 YSYEKL. The CDR3 has 15 residues. As DNA, the CDR3 is TGCGCCAGCAGCCAAGAGAGGTTGATCCCTGATACGCAGTATTTT. Residues: CASSQERLIPDTQYF.

V is TRBV5-8 and J is TRBJ1-5, with a possible D match to TRBD1 (6 bases). Trimming stripped 4 bases from V and 3 bases from J, with 11 bases between. Per the germline V gene, CDR1 is SGHTS and CDR2 is YDEGEE. The CDR3 covers 14 residues. CDR3 in amino acids: CASSTRDINQPQHF. DNA for the CDR3: TGTGCCAGCAGCACTCGGGACATCAATCAGCCCCAGCATTTT.

V is TRBV9 and J is TRBJ2-7; the D is unclear. In germline, CDR1 is SGDLS, CDR2 YYNGEE. The length of the CDR3 is 15 residues. V shed 0 bases and J shed 3 bases, with 13 bases lying between them. The CDR3, as DNA: TGTGCCAGCAGCGTAGCGGTCAGCGAAATCTACGAGCAGTACTTC. It yields the protein CASSVAVSEIYEQYF.

V gene TRBV5-5 combines with J gene TRBJ2-5; TRBD1 agrees at 10 bases. Per germline, CDR1 SGHKS and CDR2 YYEKEE (reference sequence). The V gene end was trimmed by 4 bases and the J gene end by 1 base; junction bases not matched to a gene: 4. The CDR3 is 15 amino acids. CDR3 sequence reads: CASSMRTGGQETQYF. CDR3 in DNA: TGTGCCAGCAGCATGAGGACAGGGGGCCAAGAGACCCAGTACTTC.

This clone was counted between two and nine times. The CDR3, as DNA: TGTGCCACCAGCAGAGGAGGAAATACAGATACGCAGTATTTT. Translated: CATSRGGNTDTQYF. The chain recombines TRBV15 with TRBJ2-3; no firm D call. The V end lost 1 base, the J end lost 3 bases, and 8 bases lay between the germline ends. The CDR3 consists of 14 residues. Germline V gene lookup returns CDR1 LNHNV and CDR2 YYDKDF (reference sequence).

The chain carries TRBV29-1 and TRBJ2-7, with D uncertain. The V and J ends lost 1 base and 2 bases respectively, with 6 bases between them. The CDR3 is 12 amino acids. Germline V gives CDR1 SQVTM, CDR2 ANQGSEA. The CDR3 region is CSVEGHTYEQYF. The CDR3 nucleotides are TGCAGCGTTGAAGGCCACACCTACGAGCAGTACTTC.